Below, one T cell receptor (beta chain) is given with its context. The data stem from a study of T cell responses to AZD1222 COVID-19 vaccine. V was pared by 0 bases and J by 0 bases, with 6 bases between. This CDR3 has 14 residues. The germline CDR1 and CDR2 sequences are GTSNPN and SVGIG (reference sequence). The table came from immunoSEQ multiplex PCR; TCRdb's copy has only in-frame clones and leaves some out. This table has about 130,000 clones, 88% appearing once. The material was peripheral blood, obtained 28 days after the second AZD1222 dose. The chain combines TRBV30 with TRBJ1-5; D gene ambiguous. This clonotype was obtained from an adult who received the AZD1222 COVID-19 vaccine. CDR3 sequence: CAWSVVDSNQPQHF. CDR3 sequence (DNA): TGTGCCTGGAGTGTGGTAGATAGCAATCAGCCCCAGCATTTT.